This T cell receptor beta chain appears in the sequencing data of a study of blood T cell repertoires in COVID-19. Whole-study context: The United States, Italy and Spain supplied acute and convalescent COVID-19 samples. The analysed material was cDNA or gDNA that came from T cells, B-cell-depleted T cells, or PBMCs.

Seattle enrolled patients during active infection and tracked them longitudinally. Authors' analysis steps: Reference gene primer amplification gave nucleated cell count estimates. Method: immunoSEQ multiplex PCR; TCRdb's copy keeps in-frame clones and lacks some. The V and J calls and clone size come from that table; D and trimming were worked out from the DNA. The sample has 180,000 or so clones; 81% are singletons. The V and J ends lost 4 bases and 5 bases respectively, with 18 bases between them. Germline assignment: CDR1 KGHSH and CDR2 LQKENI. The CDR3 is 16 amino acids. The source of this sequence is a woman in her thirties or forties with COVID-19, enrolled during active disease. This chain connects TRBV18 to TRBJ2-1; weak D call: TRBD2 (6 bases). Sequencing was done on a sample of peripheral blood. The CDR3 nucleotides read TGTGCCAGCTCACTCCCGGGACTTTCGGGCCACAATGAGCAGTTCTTC. Protein product: CASSLPGLSGHNEQFF.